These 25 T cell receptor beta chains were all obtained from the same sample, sequenced in a study of shared clonotypes between healthy human individuals (TCRdb year 2020). Libraries came from the immunoSEQ multiplex PCR assay. TCRdb holds this immuneACCESS table with in-frame rearrangements only. Some clones are missing; in checked studies, unresolved V genes explain under half, and the rest has no known cause. This sample has 600,000 to 750,000 clones in its table, and roughly 87% of those were observed once. 34% of the sample is in the top ten clones. Sequences were obtained from memory CD8+ T cells from PBMCs. The intended sense of this specimen's cell subset or site label: CD45RO+ cells pooled with CCR7-negative TemRA cells. Source of these receptors: a man younger than 30 in good health. Some clones in this sample may be carry-over from other donors' samples.

CDR3 sequence reads: CASSQDRLRGSYNEQFF. In nucleotides, the CDR3 is TGCGCCAGCAGCCAAGATAGGCTTCGGGGGTCCTACAATGAGCAGTTCTTC. The chain links TRBV4-3 to TRBJ2-1; a weak D match, TRBD2 (6 bases). V was trimmed by 0 bases and J by 1 base, leaving 13 bases between them. Germline V CDR1 and CDR2: LGHNA, YSLEER. The CDR3 consists of 17 residues.

The chain has TRBV18 and TRBJ2-3; D perhaps matches TRBD1 (6 bases). Trimming took 4 bases from V and 3 from J, leaving 14 bases between them. Per the germline V gene, CDR1 is KGHSH and CDR2 is LQKENI. The CDR3 has 15 amino acids. CDR3 bases: TGTGCCAGCTCACACCCGGGACACCAAACAGATACGCAGTATTTT. This translates into CASSHPGHQTDTQYF.

The V call is TRBV27, the J call TRBJ1-2; no definite D call. V was trimmed by 8 bases and J by 4 bases, leaving 8 bases between them. The CDR3 sequence is 11 residues long. The germline CDR1 and CDR2 sequences are MNHEY and SMNVEV (reference sequence). The CDR3 reads CASAGGYGYTF. CDR3 in DNA: TGTGCCAGCGCCGGCGGCTATGGCTACACCTTC.

The rearrangement joins TRBV7-8 to TRBJ2-1; D might be TRBD2 (7 bases). Germline assignment: CDR1 SGHVS and CDR2 FQNEAQ. This CDR3 spans 14 amino acids. With 5 bases removed from V and 3 bases from J, the gap between germline ends came to 11 bases. The CDR3 DNA reads as TGTGCCAGCAGCGGAGCGGGACACTACAATGAGCAGTTCTTC. It specifies CASSGAGHYNEQFF. Full variable domain (missing parts from reference TRBV7-8 and TRBJ2-1): GAGVSQSPRYKVAKRGQDVALRCDPISGHVSLFWYQQALGQGPEFLTYFQNEAQLDKSGLPSDRFFAERPEGSVSTLKIQRTQQEDSAVYLCASSGAGHYNEQFFGPGTRLTVL.

The chain links TRBV5-6 to TRBJ2-1; 7 nucleotides agree with TRBD1. The CDR3 totals 16 residues. Germline V CDR1 and CDR2: SGHDT, YYEEEE. J gave up 1 base and V 2 bases, and 6 bases lay outside the gene matches. The DNA for the CDR3 is TGTGCCAGCAGCTTCAGTTGGGACAGATCCTACAATGAGCAGTTCTTC. This translates into CASSFSWDRSYNEQFF.

The rearrangement links TRBV28 to TRBJ2-7; no clear D. Trimming pared 3 bases from V and 7 bases from J, leaving 10 bases between. The V gene's germline CDR1 is MDHEN and CDR2 SYDVKM. The CDR3 loop spans 12 amino acids. The CDR3 bases are TGTGCCAGCAGTTTGGGTATTCGGGAGCAGTACTTC. It specifies CASSLGIREQYF.

The rearrangement joins TRBV11-2 to TRBJ2-7; 8 nucleotides align to TRBD2. The germline gives CDR1 SGHAT, CDR2 FQNNGV. The V gene end was trimmed by 5 bases and the J gene end by 7 bases; junction bases not matched to a gene: 16. The length of the CDR3 is 16 residues. Here the CDR3 DNA reads TGTGCCAGCAGCCCCTCCTCGAAGCGGGGGCGCTGGGAGCAGTACTTC. Its translation is CASSPSSKRGRWEQYF.

Only one count was recorded for this clone. The chain has TRBV15 and TRBJ2-1, with 7 bases lining up with TRBD1. The ends lost 5 bases at V and 4 bases at J; junction bases unmatched: 5. In germline, CDR1 is LNHNV, CDR2 YYDKDF (reference sequence). The CDR3 runs 14 residues. The CDR3 coding sequence is TGTGCCACCAGCGAGGGACAGAAATACAATGAGCAGTTCTTC. Protein: CATSEGQKYNEQFF.

This clone was counted a single time. The genes are TRBV6-1 and TRBJ2-7, with 12 bases lining up with TRBD2. V shed 1 base and J 0 bases; nucleotides not matched to a gene: 4. The CDR3 consists of 17 residues. Germline-derived CDR1 and CDR2 are MNHNS and SASEGT. The DNA of the CDR3 is TGTGCCAGCAGTGAAGGACTAGCGGGGGCCGGCTCCTACGAGCAGTACTTC. Its protein product is CASSEGLAGAGSYEQYF.

This clone was observed once. The chain combines TRBV7-8 with TRBJ1-1; a weak D match, TRBD1 (5 bases). The V end was cut by 5 bases, the J end by 1 base, with 14 bases between. CDR1 and CDR2 (germline): SGHVS, FQNEAQ. The CDR3 length is 15 residues. CDR3 coding DNA: TGTGCCAGCAGCCCCATTTGGGGCACGAACACTGAAGCTTTCTTT. Protein sequence: CASSPIWGTNTEAFF. Drawing the rest from reference TRBV7-8 and TRBJ1-1, the complete variable domain is GAGVSQSPRYKVAKRGQDVALRCDPISGHVSLFWYQQALGQGPEFLTYFQNEAQLDKSGLPSDRFFAERPEGSVSTLKIQRTQQEDSAVYLCASSPIWGTNTEAFFGQGTRLTVV.

This chain links TRBV27 with TRBJ2-2; D is undetermined. From germline, CDR1 is MNHEY and CDR2 SMNVEV (reference sequence). The length of the CDR3 is 12 residues. V lost 5 bases, J lost 8 bases, and 9 bases lay in between. CDR3 DNA: TGTGCCAGCAGTCCCTTCTATGGGGAGCTGTTTTTT. The encoded protein is CASSPFYGELFF.

The chain recombines TRBV7-3 with TRBJ2-3, with 15 bases lining up with TRBD2. J lost 3 bases, V lost 5 bases, and 9 bases had no gene match. The CDR3 consists of 18 residues. Germline assignment: CDR1 SGHTA and CDR2 FQGTGA. This chain's CDR3 is CASSPTPGLAGGTDTQYF. The DNA for the CDR3 is TGTGCCAGCAGCCCAACCCCGGGACTAGCGGGAGGAACAGATACGCAGTATTTT.

This sequence joins TRBV11-2 and TRBJ2-3; maybe TRBD1 (5 bases). V gave up 1 base and J gave up 2 bases, with 22 bases separating them. From germline, CDR1 is SGHAT and CDR2 FQNNGV. The length of the CDR3 is 19 residues. For the CDR3, the DNA is TGTGCCAGCAGCTTAGTAATTAAGACGGTGCACAGGTTCACAGATACGCAGTATTTT. Translating it yields CASSLVIKTVHRFTDTQYF. The entire variable domain, with the rest obtained from reference TRBV11-2 and TRBJ2-3, is as follows: EAGVAQSPRYKIIEKRQSVAFWCNPISGHATLYWYQQILGQGPKLLIQFQNNGVVDDSQLPKDRFSAERLKGVDSTLKIQPAKLEDSAVYLCASSLVIKTVHRFTDTQYFGPGTRLTVL.

The genes are TRBV10-3 and TRBJ1-3; D is ambiguous. The V end lost 3 bases, the J end lost 0 bases, and 9 bases lay between the germline ends. This CDR3 spans 15 amino acids. Germline V CDR1 and CDR2: ENHRY, SYGVKD. Here the CDR3 DNA reads TGTGCCATCAGTGATGGCAGTTTCTCTGGAAACACCATATATTTT. It is translated as CAISDGSFSGNTIYF.

V usage is TRBV7-9 and J usage is TRBJ2-1; 8 bases line up with TRBD2. This CDR3 has 18 amino acids. J lost 7 bases, V lost 0 bases, and 14 bases had no gene match. Per the germline V gene, CDR1 is SEHNR and CDR2 is FQNEAQ (reference sequence). This chain's CDR3 is CASSLAGRAREAGNEQFF. The CDR3 coding sequence is TGTGCCAGCAGCTTAGCCGGTCGTGCGCGGGAGGCGGGGAATGAGCAGTTCTTC.

The CDR3 sequence is CASSHPTWDSSDTQYF. The CDR3 DNA reads TGCGCCAGCAGCCACCCGACTTGGGATAGCTCAGATACGCAGTATTTT. V usage is TRBV4-1 and J usage is TRBJ2-3; D is ambiguous. The CDR3 has 16 residues. The V end was cut by 3 bases, the J end by 4 bases, with 17 bases between. Looked up from germline, CDR1 is MGHRA and CDR2 is YSYEKL.

The genes are TRBV5-1 and TRBJ1-1; possibly TRBD1 for D (5 bases). The CDR3 spans 14 residues. CDR1 and CDR2 from the germline V gene are SGHRS and YFSETQ. V was clipped by 3 bases and J by 3 bases, with 12 bases between them. CDR3: CASSWGSGYTEAFF. CDR3 nucleotide sequence: TGCGCCAGCAGCTGGGGGTCCGGATACACTGAAGCTTTCTTT.

This clone was found many times. The chain uses TRBV29-1 and TRBJ1-1, with 7 bases that match TRBD1. CDR1 and CDR2 (germline): SQVTM, ANQGSEA. The CDR3 extends over 11 amino acids. The junction had 7 bases not matched to a gene; V was cut back by 8 bases and J by 7 bases. The CDR3 spells CSSGTEIEAFF. Written as DNA, the CDR3 is TGCAGCTCCGGGACAGAAATTGAAGCTTTCTTT.

The genes are TRBV7-9 and TRBJ2-3, with D maybe TRBD1 (6 bases). This CDR3 spans 14 amino acids. The germline CDR1 and CDR2 sequences are SEHNR and FQNEAQ (reference sequence). Trimming took off 3 bases at V and 4 bases at J, with 11 bases between the two ends. CDR3 coding DNA: TGTGCCAGCAGCTTCCCAGGGGTCGCAGATACGCAGTATTTT. This encodes CASSFPGVADTQYF.

This chain joins TRBV9 and TRBJ1-3; no firm D call. The germline V gene encodes CDR1 SGDLS and CDR2 YYNGEE. V was trimmed by 0 bases and J by 0 bases, leaving 28 bases between them. The CDR3 sequence is 22 residues long. CDR3 bases: TGTGCCAGCAGCGTAGGTATGAGTGGTTCGGCAGCGCACCTCAGCTCTGGAAACACCATATATTTT. Translated: CASSVGMSGSAAHLSSGNTIYF.

The chain is built from TRBV9 and TRBJ2-7; D is undetermined. V lost 4 bases and J lost 5, with 13 bases in between. Germline assignment: CDR1 SGDLS and CDR2 YYNGEE. The CDR3 is made up of 13 amino acids. The CDR3 protein is CASSPSGVDEQYF. The CDR3 DNA sequence: TGTGCCAGCAGCCCCTCCGGAGTCGACGAGCAGTACTTC.

This chain links TRBV7-2 with TRBJ2-5, with D perhaps matching TRBD1 (6 bases). The CDR3 loop spans 18 amino acids. Trimming removed 1 base from V and 4 bases from J, with 22 bases in between. Germline values: CDR1 SGHTA, CDR2 FQGNSA. The CDR3 reads CASSLVVLQGVGRETQYF. CDR3 bases: TGTGCCAGCAGCTTAGTCGTCCTACAGGGAGTGGGGAGAGAGACCCAGTACTTC.

This clone was found once. The chain has TRBV10-3 and TRBJ1-2, with D possibly matching TRBD1 (6 bases). The CDR3 has 14 amino acids. CDR1 is ENHRY and CDR2 is SYGVKD in the germline V gene. The ends were cut back, 9 bases at V and 0 bases at J, with 14 bases in the middle. CDR3 amino acids: CAMGGGGANYGYTF. The CDR3 bases are TGTGCCATGGGCGGAGGGGGAGCTAACTATGGCTACACCTTC.

The chain joins TRBV10-3 to TRBJ2-7; maybe TRBD1 (5 bases). Trimming stripped 3 bases from V and 5 bases from J, with 17 bases between. Germline V gene data show CDR1 as ENHRY and CDR2 as SYGVKD. CDR3 length: 15 residues. The CDR3 coding sequence is TGTGCCATCAGTGATCCCAGGACAAGGCTCCACGAGCAGTACTTC. Translation gives CAISDPRTRLHEQYF.

The V call is TRBV6-1, the J call TRBJ2-7, with D maybe TRBD2 (6 bases). Deletions cut 4 bases from V and 4 bases from J, with 14 bases between. The CDR3 sequence is 14 residues long. Germline V CDR1 and CDR2: MNHNS, SASEGT. The CDR3 reads CASSATGLAYEQYF. The DNA for the CDR3 is TGTGCCAGCAGTGCGACGGGACTCGCATACGAGCAGTACTTC.